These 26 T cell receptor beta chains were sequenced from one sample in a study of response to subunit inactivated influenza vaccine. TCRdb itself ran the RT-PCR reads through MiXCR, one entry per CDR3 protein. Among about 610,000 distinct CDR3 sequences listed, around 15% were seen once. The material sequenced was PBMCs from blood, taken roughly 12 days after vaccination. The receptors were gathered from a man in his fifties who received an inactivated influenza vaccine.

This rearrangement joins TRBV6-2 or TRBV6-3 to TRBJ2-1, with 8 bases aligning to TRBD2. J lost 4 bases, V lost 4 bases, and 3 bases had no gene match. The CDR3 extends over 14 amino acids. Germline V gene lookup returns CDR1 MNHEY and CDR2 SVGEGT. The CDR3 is CASSLSSGYNEQFF. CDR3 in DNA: TGTGCCAGCAGTTTGTCTAGCGGGTACAATGAGCAGTTCTTC.

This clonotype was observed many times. DNA of the CDR3: TGTGCCAGCAGCCAGGCGACTAGTCCCTCCTACGAGCAGTACTTC. It specifies CASSQATSPSYEQYF. The rearrangement uses TRBV4-2 and TRBJ2-7, with D possibly TRBD2 on 6 matching bases. This CDR3 spans 15 amino acids. V was clipped by 3 bases and J by 0 bases, with 12 bases between them. Germline loops: CDR1 LGHNA, CDR2 YNFKEQ.

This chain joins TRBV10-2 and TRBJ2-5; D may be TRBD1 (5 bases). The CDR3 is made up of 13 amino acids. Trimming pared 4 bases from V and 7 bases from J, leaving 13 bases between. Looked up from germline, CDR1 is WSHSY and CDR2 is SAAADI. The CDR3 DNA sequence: TGCGCCAGCAGTGCTGCCCCCCAGGGGACCCAGTACTTC. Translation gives CASSAAPQGTQYF.

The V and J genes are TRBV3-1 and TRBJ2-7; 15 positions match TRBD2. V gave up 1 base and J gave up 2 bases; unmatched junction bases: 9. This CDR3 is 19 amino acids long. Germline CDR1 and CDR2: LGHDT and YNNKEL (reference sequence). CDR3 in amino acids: CASSQGVGTSGRRAYEQYF. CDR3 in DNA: TGTGCCAGCAGCCAAGGAGTGGGGACTAGCGGGAGGCGGGCCTACGAGCAGTACTTC.

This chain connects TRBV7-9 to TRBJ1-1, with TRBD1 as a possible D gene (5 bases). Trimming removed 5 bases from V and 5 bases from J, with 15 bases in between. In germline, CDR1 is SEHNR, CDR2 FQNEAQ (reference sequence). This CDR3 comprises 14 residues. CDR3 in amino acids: CASSPRDGRTEAFF. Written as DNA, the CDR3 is TGTGCCAGCAGCCCCCGGGACGGACGGACTGAAGCTTTCTTT. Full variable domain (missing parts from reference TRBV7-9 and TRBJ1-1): DTGVSQNPRHKITKRGQNVTFRCDPISEHNRLYWYRQTLGQGPEFLTYFQNEAQLEKSRLLSDRFSAERPKGSFSTLEIQRTEQGDSAMYLCASSPRDGRTEAFFGQGTRLTVV.

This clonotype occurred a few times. In nucleotides, the CDR3 is TGCAGTGCAAAGCAGGGGGGGATCACAGATACGCAGTATTTT. Translated, it gives CSAKQGGITDTQYF. V and J are TRBV20-1 and TRBJ2-3, with D perhaps matching TRBD1 or TRBD2 (7 bases each). V was trimmed by 6 bases and J by 2 bases, leaving 15 bases between them. Per germline, CDR1 DFQATT and CDR2 SNEGSKA (reference sequence). The CDR3 has 14 amino acids.

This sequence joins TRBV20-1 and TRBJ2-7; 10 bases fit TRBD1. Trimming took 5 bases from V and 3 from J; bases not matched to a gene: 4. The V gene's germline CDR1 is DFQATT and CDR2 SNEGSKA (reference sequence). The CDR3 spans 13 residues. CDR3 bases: TGCAGTGCTCGACAGGGGGCCTACTACGAGCAGTACTTC. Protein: CSARQGAYYEQYF.

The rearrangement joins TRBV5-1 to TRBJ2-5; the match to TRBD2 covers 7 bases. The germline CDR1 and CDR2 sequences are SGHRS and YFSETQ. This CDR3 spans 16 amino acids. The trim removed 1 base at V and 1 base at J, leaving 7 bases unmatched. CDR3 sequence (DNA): TGCGCCAGCAGCTTGTACAGCGGGGAAATCCAAGAGACCCAGTACTTC. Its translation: CASSLYSGEIQETQYF. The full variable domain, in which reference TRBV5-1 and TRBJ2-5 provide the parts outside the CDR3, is KAGVTQTPRYLIKTRGQQVTLSCSPISGHRSVSWYQQTPGQGLQFLFEYFSETQRNKGNFPGRFSGRQFSNSRSEMNVSTLELGDSALYLCASSLYSGEIQETQYFGPGTRLLVL.

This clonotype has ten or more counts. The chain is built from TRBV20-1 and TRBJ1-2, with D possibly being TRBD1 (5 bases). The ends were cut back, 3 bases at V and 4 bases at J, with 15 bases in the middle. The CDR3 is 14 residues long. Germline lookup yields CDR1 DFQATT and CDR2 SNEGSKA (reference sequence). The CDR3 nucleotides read TGCAGTGCTAGTGCTGATTCGAGGGGCTATGGCTACACCTTC. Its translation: CSASADSRGYGYTF.

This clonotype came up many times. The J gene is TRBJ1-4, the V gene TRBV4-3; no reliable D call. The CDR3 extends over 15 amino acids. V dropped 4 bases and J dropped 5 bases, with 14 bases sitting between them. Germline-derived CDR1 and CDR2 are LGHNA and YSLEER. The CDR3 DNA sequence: TGCGCCAGCAGCCGTCGGGCAGGCCGCAATGAAAAACTGTTTTTT. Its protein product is CASSRRAGRNEKLFF.

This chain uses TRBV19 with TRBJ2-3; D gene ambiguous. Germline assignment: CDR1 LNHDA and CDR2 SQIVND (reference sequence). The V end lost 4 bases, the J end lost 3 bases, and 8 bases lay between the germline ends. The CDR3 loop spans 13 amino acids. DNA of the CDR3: TGTGCCAGTAGTAAACGAGTGACAGATACGCAGTATTTT. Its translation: CASSKRVTDTQYF.

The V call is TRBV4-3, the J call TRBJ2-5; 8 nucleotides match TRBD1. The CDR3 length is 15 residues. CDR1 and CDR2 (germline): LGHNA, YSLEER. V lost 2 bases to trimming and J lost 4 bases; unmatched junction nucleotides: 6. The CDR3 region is CASSQTTGARETQYF. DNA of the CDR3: TGCGCCAGCAGCCAAACGACAGGGGCACGAGAGACCCAGTACTTC.

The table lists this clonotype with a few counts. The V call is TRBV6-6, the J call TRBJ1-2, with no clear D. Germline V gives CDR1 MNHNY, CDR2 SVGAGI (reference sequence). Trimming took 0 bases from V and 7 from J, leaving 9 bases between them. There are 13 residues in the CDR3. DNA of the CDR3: TGTGCCAGCAGTTACTCGATTGGGTCTGGCTACACCTTC. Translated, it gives CASSYSIGSGYTF.

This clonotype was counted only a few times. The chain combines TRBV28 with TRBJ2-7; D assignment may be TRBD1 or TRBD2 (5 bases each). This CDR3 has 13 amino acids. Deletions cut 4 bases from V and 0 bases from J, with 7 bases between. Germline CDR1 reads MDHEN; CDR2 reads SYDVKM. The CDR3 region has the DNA TGTGCCAGCAGTTCCGGGGCCTCCTACGAGCAGTACTTC. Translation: CASSSGASYEQYF.

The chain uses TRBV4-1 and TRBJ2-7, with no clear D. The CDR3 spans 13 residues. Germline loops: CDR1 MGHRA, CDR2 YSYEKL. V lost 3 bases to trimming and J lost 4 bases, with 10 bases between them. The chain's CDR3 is CASSQFLNYEQYF. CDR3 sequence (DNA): TGCGCCAGCAGCCAGTTCCTGAATTACGAGCAGTACTTC.

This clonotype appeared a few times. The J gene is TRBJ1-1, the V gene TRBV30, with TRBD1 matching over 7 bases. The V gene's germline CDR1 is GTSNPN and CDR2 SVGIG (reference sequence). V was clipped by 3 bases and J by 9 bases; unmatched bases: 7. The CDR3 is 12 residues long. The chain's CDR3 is CAWSRGTDKAFF. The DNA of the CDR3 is TGTGCCTGGAGCCGAGGGACAGATAAAGCTTTCTTT.

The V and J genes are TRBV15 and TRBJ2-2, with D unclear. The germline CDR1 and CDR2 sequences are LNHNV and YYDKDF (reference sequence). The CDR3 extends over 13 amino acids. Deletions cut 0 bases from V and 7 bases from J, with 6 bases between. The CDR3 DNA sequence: TGTGCCACCAGCAGAGATCGAGACGGGGAGCTGTTTTTT. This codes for CATSRDRDGELFF.

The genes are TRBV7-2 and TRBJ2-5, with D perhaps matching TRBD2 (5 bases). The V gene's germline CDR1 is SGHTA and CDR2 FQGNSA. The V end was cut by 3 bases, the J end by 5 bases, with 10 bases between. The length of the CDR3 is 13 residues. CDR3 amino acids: CASSFGELETQYF. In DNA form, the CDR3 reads TGTGCCAGCAGCTTCGGGGAGCTTGAGACCCAGTACTTC.

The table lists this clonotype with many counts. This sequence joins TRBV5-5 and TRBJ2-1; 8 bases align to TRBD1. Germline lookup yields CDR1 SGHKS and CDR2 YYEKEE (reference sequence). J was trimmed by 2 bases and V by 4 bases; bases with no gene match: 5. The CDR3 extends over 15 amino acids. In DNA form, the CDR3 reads TGTGCCAGCAGCGGAGGACAGGGCACCTACAATGAGCAGTTCTTC. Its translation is CASSGGQGTYNEQFF.

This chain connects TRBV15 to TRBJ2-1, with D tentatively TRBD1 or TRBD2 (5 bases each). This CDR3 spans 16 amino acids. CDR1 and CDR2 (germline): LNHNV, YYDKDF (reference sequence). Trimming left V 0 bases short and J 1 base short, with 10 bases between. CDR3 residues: CATSRDLGESYNEQFF. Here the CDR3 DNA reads TGTGCCACCAGCAGAGATTTAGGGGAGTCCTACAATGAGCAGTTCTTC.

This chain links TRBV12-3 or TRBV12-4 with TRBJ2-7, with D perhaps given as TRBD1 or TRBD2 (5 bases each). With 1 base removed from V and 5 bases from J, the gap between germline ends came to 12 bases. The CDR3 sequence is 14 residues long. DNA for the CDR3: TGTGCCAGCAGTTTAGGGGACCGCTACGACGAGCAGTACTTC. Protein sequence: CASSLGDRYDEQYF.

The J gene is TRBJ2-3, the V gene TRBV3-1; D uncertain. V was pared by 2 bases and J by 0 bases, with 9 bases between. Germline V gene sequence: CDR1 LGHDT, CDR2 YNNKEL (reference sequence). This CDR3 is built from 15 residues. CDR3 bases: TGTGCCAGCAGCCAAATGGCAGAAAGCACAGATACGCAGTATTTT. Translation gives CASSQMAESTDTQYF.

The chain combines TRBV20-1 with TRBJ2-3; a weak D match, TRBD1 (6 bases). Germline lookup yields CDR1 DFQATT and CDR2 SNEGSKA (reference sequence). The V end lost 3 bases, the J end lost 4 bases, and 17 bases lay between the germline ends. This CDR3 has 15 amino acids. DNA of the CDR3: TGCAGTGCTAGCGCCCCCAGGGGTAGCGCAGATACGCAGTATTTT. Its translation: CSASAPRGSADTQYF.

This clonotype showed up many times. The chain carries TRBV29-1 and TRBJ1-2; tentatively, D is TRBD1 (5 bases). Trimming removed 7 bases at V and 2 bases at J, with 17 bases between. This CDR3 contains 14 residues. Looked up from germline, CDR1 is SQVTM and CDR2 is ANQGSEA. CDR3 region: CSADSLGGNYGYTF. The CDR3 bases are TGCAGCGCCGATAGCCTCGGGGGAAACTATGGCTACACCTTC.

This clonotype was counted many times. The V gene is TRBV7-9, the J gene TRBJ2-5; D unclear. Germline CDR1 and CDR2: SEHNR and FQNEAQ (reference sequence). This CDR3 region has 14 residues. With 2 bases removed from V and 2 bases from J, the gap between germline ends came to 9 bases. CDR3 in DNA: TGTGCCAGCAGCTTACGGGCATTACAAGAGACCCAGTACTTC. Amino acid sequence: CASSLRALQETQYF.

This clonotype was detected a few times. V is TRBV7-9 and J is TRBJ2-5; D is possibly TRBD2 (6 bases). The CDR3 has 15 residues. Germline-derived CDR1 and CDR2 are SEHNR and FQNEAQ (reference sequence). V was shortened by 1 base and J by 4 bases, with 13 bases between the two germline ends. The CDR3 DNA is TGTGCCAGCAGCTTAGATGGAGTGGGGGGAGAGACCCAGTACTTC. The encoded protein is CASSLDGVGGETQYF. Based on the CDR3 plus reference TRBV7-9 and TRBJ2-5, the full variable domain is DTGVSQNPRHKITKRGQNVTFRCDPISEHNRLYWYRQTLGQGPEFLTYFQNEAQLEKSRLLSDRFSAERPKGSFSTLEIQRTEQGDSAMYLCASSLDGVGGETQYFGPGTRLLVL.